Listed below are T cell receptor beta chains from one sample, sequenced in a study of response to subunit inactivated influenza vaccine. TCRdb reprocessed the RT-PCR reads with MiXCR, giving one entry per CDR3 protein. The table includes over 800,000 distinct CDR3 sequences, 21% detected once. The source was PBMCs from blood, collected 5 days after vaccination. The receptors were sampled from a man aged 50 or older who received an inactivated influenza vaccine. Each CDR3 is given with its conserved first and last residue. The D gene is left open where the match is weak. Not every row has a clone size; where given, it reads once, few, many or a size class.

NA	TRBV7-9	NA	14	TRBJ2-1	CASTPGGQGGEQFF	TGTGCCAGCACCCCCGGGGGGCAGGGTGGTGAGCAGTTCTTC
NA	TRBV7-2	TRBD1	15	TRBJ1-6	CASSLGQGEVSPLHF	TGTGCCAGCAGCTTGGGACAGGGGGAAGTTTCACCCCTTCACTTT
NA	TRBV20-1	TRBD1	15	TRBJ2-3	CSARDGQGGTDTQYF	TGCAGTGCTAGAGATGGGCAGGGGGGCACAGATACGCAGTATTTT
many	TRBV5-1	TRBD2	15	TRBJ2-1	CASSLGGRALNEQFF	TGCGCCAGCAGCTTGGGCGGGAGGGCCCTCAATGAGCAGTTCTTC
many	TRBV29-1	NA	15	TRBJ2-5	CSVEDLGRQQETQYF	TGCAGCGTTGAAGACCTCGGCAGGCAACAAGAGACCCAGTACTTC
NA	TRBV20-1	TRBD2	18	TRBJ2-3	CSARVPSGSGAATDTQYF	TGCAGTGCTAGAGTCCCTAGCGGGAGTGGGGCGGCGACAGATACGCAGTATTTT
few	TRBV29-1	NA	11	TRBJ2-7	CSVVYRYEQYF	TGCAGCGTCGTGTACCGGTACGAGCAGTACTTC
NA	TRBV7-9	NA	15	TRBJ2-3	CASSLIRGASDTQYF	TGTGCCAGCAGCTTAATCCGGGGGGCTTCAGATACGCAGTATTTT
NA	TRBV5-1	TRBD2	19	TRBJ2-7	CASSPGDLSGGTLYYEQYF	TGCGCCAGCAGCCCCGGGGATTTAAGCGGGGGCACCCTTTATTACGAGCAGTACTTC
many	TRBV7-3	NA	13	TRBJ2-1	CASSGGPADEQFF	TGTGCCAGCAGCGGTGGACCGGCGGATGAGCAGTTCTTC
NA	TRBV10-3	NA	16	TRBJ1-5	CAIKNDGGIGNQPQHF	TGTGCCATTAAAAACGACGGGGGGATTGGCAATCAGCCCCAGCATTTT
NA	TRBV25-1	NA	16	TRBJ2-2	CASRGGTDANTGELFF	TGTGCCAGCAGGGGAGGGACAGACGCGAACACCGGGGAGCTGTTTTTT
NA	TRBV27	NA	13	TRBJ1-6	CASIQQRPPPLHF	TGTGCCAGCATCCAACAACGGCCTCCACCCCTCCACTTT
NA	TRBV5-1	TRBD1	14	TRBJ2-7	CASSLDRGHREQYF	TGCGCCAGCAGCTTAGACAGGGGGCATCGGGAGCAGTACTTC
NA	TRBV6-5	NA	15	TRBJ2-3	CASSYSPAWADTQYF	TGTGCCAGCAGTTACTCCCCTGCCTGGGCAGATACGCAGTATTTT
NA	TRBV6-2/TRBV6-3	TRBD2	17	TRBJ2-1	CASSYVASGSSYNEQFF	TGTGCCAGCAGTTACGTGGCTAGCGGGAGCTCCTACAATGAGCAGTTCTTC
NA	TRBV7-2	NA	14	TRBJ1-5	CASSLFQGSQPQHF	TGTGCCAGCAGCCTATTCCAGGGGAGCCAGCCCCAGCATTTT
many	TRBV7-2	NA	13	TRBJ2-7	CASSPSWRYEQYF	TGTGCCAGCAGCCCTAGCTGGAGGTACGAGCAGTACTTC
NA	TRBV11-2	NA	15	TRBJ2-3	CASSSPGLAPLTQYF	TGTGCCAGCAGCTCTCCGGGACTGGCCCCCTTAACGCAGTATTTT
NA	TRBV7-9	NA	15	TRBJ2-3	CASSLPEQGWDTQYF	TGTGCCAGCAGCTTACCGGAACAGGGCTGGGATACGCAGTATTTT
NA	TRBV6-1	TRBD1	14	TRBJ2-7	CASRLTGTAYEQYF	TGTGCCAGCAGACTAACCGGGACAGCCTACGAGCAGTACTTC
NA	TRBV7-9	TRBD1	16	TRBJ1-2	CASSLVMGQVNYGYTF	TGTGCCAGCAGCTTAGTAATGGGACAGGTTAACTATGGCTACACCTTC
NA	TRBV2	TRBD2	16	TRBJ2-3	CASSEKAGGLRGTQYF	TGTGCCAGCAGTGAGAAAGCGGGAGGACTCCGCGGTACGCAGTATTTT
NA	TRBV4-3	NA	14	TRBJ2-7	CASSQARSSYEQYF	TGCGCCAGCAGCCAAGCCAGGAGCTCCTACGAGCAGTACTTC
NA	TRBV24-1	TRBD2	18	TRBJ2-3	CATSDLPGLAGGSDTQYF	TGTGCCACCAGTGATTTGCCCGGACTAGCGGGGGGATCAGATACGCAGTATTTT
NA	TRBV11-2	NA	13	TRBJ2-3	CASSGATTDTQYF	TGTGCCAGCAGCGGGGCGACCACAGATACGCAGTATTTT
NA	TRBV20-1	TRBD2	14	TRBJ2-3	CSARVLAGTDTQYF	TGCAGTGCTAGAGTGCTAGCGGGGACAGATACGCAGTATTTT
few	TRBV7-9	TRBD2	15	TRBJ2-3	CASRFSGSSTDTQYF	TGTGCCAGCAGATTTAGCGGGAGTTCGACAGATACGCAGTATTTT
few	TRBV3-1	TRBD2	17	TRBJ2-1	CASSQKTSSGGCDEQFF	TGTGCCAGCAGCCAAAAAACCTCTAGCGGCGGCTGCGATGAGCAGTTCTTC
NA	TRBV6-2/TRBV6-3	NA	16	TRBJ2-7	CASTPNRLDESYEQYF	TGTGCCAGCACCCCCAACAGGCTGGACGAGTCCTACGAGCAGTACTTC
NA	TRBV5-1	TRBD2	14	TRBJ2-7	CASSLETSGYEQYF	TGCGCCAGCAGCTTGGAAACTAGCGGCTACGAGCAGTACTTC
NA	TRBV7-2	TRBD2	15	TRBJ2-1	CASSFAGTSANEQFF	TGTGCCAGCAGCTTTGCTGGGACTAGCGCCAATGAGCAGTTCTTC
NA	TRBV28	TRBD2	15	TRBJ2-7	CASSRSGRRFYEQYF	TGTGCCAGCAGTCGCTCCGGGAGGAGATTCTACGAGCAGTACTTC
few	TRBV24-1	NA	14	TRBJ2-3	CATSDYRTADTQYF	TGTGCCACCAGTGATTACAGGACCGCAGATACGCAGTATTTT
few	TRBV7-9	TRBD2	16	TRBJ2-3	CASSSTSGGRTDTQYF	TGTGCCAGCAGCTCGACTAGCGGGGGCCGCACAGATACGCAGTATTTT
NA	TRBV28	TRBD1	15	TRBJ2-7	CASSLFHRGSFEQYF	TGTGCCAGCAGTTTATTTCACAGGGGGTCATTCGAGCAGTACTTC
many	TRBV12-3/TRBV12-4	TRBD1	15	TRBJ2-1	CASSLGTGALPEQFF	TGTGCCAGCAGTCTCGGGACAGGGGCTCTTCCTGAGCAGTTCTTC
NA	TRBV29-1	NA	14	TRBJ2-5	CSVRTGRVQETQYF	TGCAGCGTACGGACAGGGAGGGTCCAAGAGACCCAGTACTTC
NA	TRBV28	NA	14	TRBJ1-2	CASSLTRGTHGYTF	TGTGCCAGCAGTTTAACGAGGGGTACGCATGGCTACACCTTC
few	TRBV6-5	NA	14	TRBJ2-3	CASSYRGDTDTQYF	TGTGCCAGCAGTTACAGGGGAGACACAGATACGCAGTATTTT
NA	TRBV29-1	TRBD1	15	TRBJ2-5	CSVVDRAKSEETQYF	TGCAGCGTTGTGGACAGGGCCAAATCAGAAGAGACCCAGTACTTC
NA	TRBV20-1	NA	13	TRBJ2-3	CSARRTTTDTQYF	TGCAGTGCCCGGAGGACTACCACAGATACGCAGTATTTT
few	TRBV12-3/TRBV12-4	NA	15	TRBJ2-2	CASSLKGLTTRELFF	TGTGCCAGCAGTTTAAAGGGACTCACAACTAGGGAGCTGTTTTTT
NA	TRBV29-1	NA	12	TRBJ2-3	CSVDRSHRTQYF	TGCAGCGTTGATAGGTCCCATCGTACGCAGTATTTT
few	TRBV5-6	TRBD1	15	TRBJ2-7	CASSLVEGARYEQYF	TGTGCCAGCAGCTTGGTCGAGGGGGCCAGATACGAGCAGTACTTC
NA	TRBV20-1	TRBD2	14	TRBJ2-2	CSARGGGRTGELFF	TGCAGTGCTAGAGGGGGGGGAAGGACCGGGGAGCTGTTTTTT
NA	TRBV12-3/TRBV12-4	NA	15	TRBJ2-3	CASSLAGGGSDTQYF	TGTGCCAGCAGTTTAGCAGGGGGTGGCTCAGATACGCAGTATTTT
NA	TRBV15	NA	14	TRBJ2-3	CATSRVASSDTQYF	TGTGCCACCAGCAGAGTAGCGAGCTCAGATACGCAGTATTTT
NA	TRBV11-2	TRBD2	15	TRBJ2-1	CASSLWGGRAYEQFF	TGTGCCAGCAGCTTATGGGGCGGGAGGGCCTATGAGCAGTTCTTC